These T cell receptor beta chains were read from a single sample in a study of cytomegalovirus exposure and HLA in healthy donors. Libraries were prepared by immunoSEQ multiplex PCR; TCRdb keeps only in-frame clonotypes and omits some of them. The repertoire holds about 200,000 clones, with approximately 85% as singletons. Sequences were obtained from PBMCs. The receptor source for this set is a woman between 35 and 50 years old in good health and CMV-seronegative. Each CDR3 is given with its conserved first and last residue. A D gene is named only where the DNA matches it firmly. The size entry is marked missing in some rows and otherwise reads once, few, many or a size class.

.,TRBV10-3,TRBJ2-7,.,CAISVDSSYEQYF,TGTGCCATCAGTGTTGACTCCTCCTACGAGCAGTACTTC
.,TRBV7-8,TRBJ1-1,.,CASSLFNRGTEAFF,TGTGCCAGCAGCTTATTTAATCGGGGTACTGAAGCTTTCTTT
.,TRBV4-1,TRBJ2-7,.,CASSPPVAPGSYEQYF,TGCGCCAGCAGCCCCCCGGTGGCCCCGGGATCCTACGAGCAGTACTTC
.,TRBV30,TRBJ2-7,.,CAWSVGGVTYEQYF,TGTGCCTGGAGTGTAGGGGGAGTAACCTACGAGCAGTACTTC
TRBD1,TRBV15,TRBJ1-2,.,CATSGGGQWDYGYTF,TGTGCCACCAGCGGAGGGGGACAGTGGGACTATGGCTACACCTTC
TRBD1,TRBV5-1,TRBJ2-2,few,CASSQHPTGGNTGELFF,TGCGCCAGCAGCCAACACCCCACAGGGGGTAACACCGGGGAGCTGTTTTTT
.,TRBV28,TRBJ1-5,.,CASSPTALLPQHF,TGTGCCAGCAGTCCAACAGCTCTACTGCCCCAGCATTTT
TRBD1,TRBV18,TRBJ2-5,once,CASSPGQVETQYF,TGTGCCAGCTCGCCTGGACAGGTGGAGACCCAGTACTTC
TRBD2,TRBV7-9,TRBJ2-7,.,CASSLSPLSGGLSYEQYF,TGTGCCAGCAGCTTATCACCGCTGAGCGGGGGTCTCTCCTACGAGCAGTACTTC
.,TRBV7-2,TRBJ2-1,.,CASSLGVGVGNEQFF,TGTGCCAGCAGCTTAGGAGTGGGAGTGGGTAATGAGCAGTTCTTC
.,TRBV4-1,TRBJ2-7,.,CASSQPSPEQYF,TGCGCCAGCAGCCAACCCTCCCCCGAGCAGTACTTC
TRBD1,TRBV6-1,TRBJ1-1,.,CASSLAQGLHTEAFF,TGTGCCAGCAGTTTAGCACAGGGGCTCCACACTGAAGCTTTCTTT
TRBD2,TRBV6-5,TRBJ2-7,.,CASSYGLAGYEQYF,TGTGCCAGCAGTTACGGGCTAGCGGGGTACGAGCAGTACTTC
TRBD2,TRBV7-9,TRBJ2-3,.,CASSPLAGGSDTQYF,TGTGCCAGCAGCCCCCTAGCGGGAGGCTCAGATACGCAGTATTTT
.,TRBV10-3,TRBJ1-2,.,CAISDQGNYGYTF,TGTGCCATCAGTGACCAGGGGAACTATGGCTACACCTTC
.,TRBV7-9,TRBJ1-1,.,CSSSLAQNTEAFF,TGTTCCAGCAGCTTAGCTCAGAACACTGAAGCTTTCTTT
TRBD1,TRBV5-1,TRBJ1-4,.,CASRLGQGSEKLFF,TGCGCCAGCAGGTTGGGACAGGGGAGTGAAAAACTGTTTTTT
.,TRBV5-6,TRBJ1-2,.,CASSLGANYGYTF,TGTGCCAGCAGCTTGGGGGCGAACTATGGCTACACCTTC
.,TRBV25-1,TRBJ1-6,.,CASSGGEPRYNSPLHF,TGTGCCAGCAGTGGGGGGGAACCCCGTTATAATTCACCCCTCCACTTT
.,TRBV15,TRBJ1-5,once,CATSRIDQPQHF,TGTGCCACCAGCAGAATAGATCAGCCCCAGCATTTT
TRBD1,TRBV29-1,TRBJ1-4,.,CSVVTGGSEKLFF,TGCAGCGTCGTGACAGGGGGGAGTGAAAAACTGTTTTTT
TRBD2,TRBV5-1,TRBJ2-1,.,CASSITSGTHNEQFF,TGCGCCAGCAGCATTACTAGCGGCACACACAATGAGCAGTTCTTC
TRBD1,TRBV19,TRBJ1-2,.,CASRIAGQGSYGYTF,TGTGCCAGTAGAATAGCCGGACAGGGCAGCTATGGCTACACCTTC
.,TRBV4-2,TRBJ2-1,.,CASSQVGWEARRGEQFF,TGTGCCAGCAGCCAAGTAGGGTGGGAGGCACGGCGGGGTGAGCAGTTCTTC
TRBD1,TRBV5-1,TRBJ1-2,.,CASSLGVDRDGYTF,TGCGCCAGCAGCTTGGGGGTGGACAGGGACGGCTACACCTTC
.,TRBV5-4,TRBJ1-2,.,CASSFLIYGYTF,TGTGCCAGCAGCTTTTTAATCTATGGCTACACCTTC
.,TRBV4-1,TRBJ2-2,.,CASSQAQGGNTGELFF,TGCGCCAGCAGCCAAGCCCAGGGGGGGAACACCGGGGAGCTGTTTTTT
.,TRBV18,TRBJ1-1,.,CASSPGGDTEAFF,TGTGCCAGCTCACCCGGAGGCGACACTGAAGCTTTCTTT
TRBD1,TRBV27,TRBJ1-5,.,CASSLRGTGPRNQPQHF,TGTGCCAGCAGTTTACGGGGGACAGGGCCAAGGAATCAGCCCCAGCATTTT
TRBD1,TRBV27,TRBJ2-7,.,CASRRLGQALETSYEQYF,TGTGCCAGCAGACGCTTGGGACAGGCATTAGAAACCTCCTACGAGCAGTACTTC
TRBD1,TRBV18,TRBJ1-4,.,CASSPDREEKLFF,TGTGCCAGCTCACCTGACAGGGAGGAAAAACTGTTTTTT
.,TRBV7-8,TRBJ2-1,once,CASRRLAVNEQFF,TGTGCCAGCAGACGGCTAGCAGTCAATGAGCAGTTCTTC
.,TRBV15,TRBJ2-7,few,CATSREQGPHIIKQYF,TGTGCCACCAGCAGAGAACAGGGCCCCCACATTATCAAGCAGTACTTC
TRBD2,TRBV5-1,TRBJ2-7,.,CASAAASGTYEQYF,TGCGCCAGCGCGGCGGCTAGCGGCACCTACGAGCAGTACTTC
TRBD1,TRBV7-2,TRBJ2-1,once,CASRPIPGQGASYNEQFF,TGTGCCAGCAGGCCCATACCGGGACAGGGGGCTTCCTACAATGAGCAGTTCTTC
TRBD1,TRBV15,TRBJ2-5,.,CATLGEGAQETQYF,TGTGCCACCTTGGGTGAGGGGGCCCAAGAGACCCAGTACTTC
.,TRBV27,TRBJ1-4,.,CASSPVRGYEKLFF,TGTGCCAGCAGTCCAGTACGAGGGTATGAAAAACTGTTTTTT
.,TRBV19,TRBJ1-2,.,CASSMSGYGYTF,TGTGCCAGTAGTATGTCAGGGTATGGCTACACCTTC
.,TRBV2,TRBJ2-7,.,CASSKSSYEQYF,TGTGCCAGCAGTAAGAGCTCCTACGAGCAGTACTTC
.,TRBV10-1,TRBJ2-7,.,CASSPIASGEQYF,TGCGCCAGCAGTCCGATCGCCAGCGGAGAGCAGTACTTC
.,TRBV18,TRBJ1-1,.,CASSPGGETQAEAFF,TGTGCCAGCTCACCAGGGGGGGAAACTCAGGCTGAAGCTTTCTTT
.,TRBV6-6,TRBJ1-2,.,CASSYPDYGYTF,TGTGCCAGCAGTTACCCAGACTATGGCTACACCTTC
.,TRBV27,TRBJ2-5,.,CASSLVRRAETQYF,TGTGCCAGCAGTTTGGTTCGCAGGGCGGAGACCCAGTACTTC
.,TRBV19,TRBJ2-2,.,CASRQGPNTGELFF,TGTGCCAGTAGACAGGGCCCGAACACCGGGGAGCTGTTTTTT
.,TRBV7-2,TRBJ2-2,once,CASSLGGTGELFF,TGTGCCAGCAGCCTTGGAGGAACCGGGGAGCTGTTTTTT
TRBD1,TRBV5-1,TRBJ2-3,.,CASSDWTGLTDTQYF,TGCGCCAGCAGCGATTGGACAGGGTTAACAGATACGCAGTATTTT
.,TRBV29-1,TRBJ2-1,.,CSARGGDHKNEQFF,TGCAGCGCTCGAGGGGGTGATCATAAAAATGAGCAGTTCTTC
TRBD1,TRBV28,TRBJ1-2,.,CASSLDRAFDGYTF,TGTGCCAGCAGTCTCGACAGGGCTTTCGATGGCTACACCTTC
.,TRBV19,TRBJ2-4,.,CASSIAQGGRLMAKNIQYF,TGTGCCAGTAGTATAGCGCAGGGGGGACGATTAATGGCCAAAAACATTCAGTACTTC
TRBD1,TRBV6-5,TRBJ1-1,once,CASSYSTGRTEAFF,TGTGCCAGCAGTTACTCGACAGGGCGGACTGAAGCTTTCTTT
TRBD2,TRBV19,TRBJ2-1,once,CASSIAGGPNNEQFF,TGTGCCAGTAGTATAGCGGGAGGGCCGAACAATGAGCAGTTCTTC
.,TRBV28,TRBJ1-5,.,CASSPVGQSNQPQHF,TGTGCCAGCAGCCCCGTTGGACAGTCCAATCAGCCCCAGCATTTT
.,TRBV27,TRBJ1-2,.,CASSLGQQHNYGYTF,TGTGCCAGCAGTTTAGGACAGCAACATAACTATGGCTACACCTTC
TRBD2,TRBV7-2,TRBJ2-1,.,CASSRLADSYNEQFF,TGTGCCAGCAGCCGTCTAGCGGACTCCTACAATGAGCAGTTCTTC
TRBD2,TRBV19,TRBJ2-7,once,CASNPGLAAYEQYF,TGTGCCAGTAACCCGGGACTAGCGGCCTACGAGCAGTACTTC
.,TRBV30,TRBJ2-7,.,CAWSVTGSLYEQYF,TGTGCCTGGAGTGTAACCGGGTCCCTCTACGAGCAGTACTTC
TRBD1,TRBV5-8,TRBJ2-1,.,CASPRDRGIGSSYNEQFF,TGTGCCAGCCCACGGGACAGGGGAATTGGTAGCTCCTACAATGAGCAGTTCTTC
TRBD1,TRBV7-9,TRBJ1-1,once,CSSSLGWDRMNTEAFF,TGTTCCAGCAGCTTAGGATGGGACAGGATGAACACTGAAGCTTTCTTT
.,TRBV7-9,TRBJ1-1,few,CASSREGSEAFF,TGTGCCAGCAGCAGAGAGGGATCTGAAGCTTTCTTT
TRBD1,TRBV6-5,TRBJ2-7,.,CASRDPGTGGYEQYF,TGTGCCAGCAGGGACCCGGGAACAGGGGGCTACGAGCAGTACTTC